These 25 T cell receptor beta chains originate from one sample sequenced in a study of kidney transplant recipient with SARS-CoV-2 infection. TCRdb redid the calling of the reads with MiXCR, one entry per CDR3 protein. This table holds under 250,000 distinct CDR3 sequences, 25% to 35% found once. The sequencing used a blood sample, collected at baseline and on roughly day 120 from a kidney transplant recipient. Receptor source: a male patient between 25 and 39 years old who had COVID-19 and was a kidney transplant recipient. The graft donor may account for some of the T cells.

In the case of this clonotype: Possible read error: a much larger clone is one base away. The chain recombines TRBV12-5 with TRBJ1-2; possible D gene TRBD1, 5 bases. This CDR3 contains 17 residues. Trimming shortened V by 5 bases and J by 4 bases, and 23 bases separated the two germline ends. In germline, CDR1 is LGHNT, CDR2 FRNRAP. The CDR3 loop reads CASGKQYLQGMTYGYTF. The CDR3 DNA is TGTGCTAGTGGTAAACAGTATTTGCAGGGAATGACCTATGGCTACACCTTC.

Points on this clonotype: Being one base from a much bigger clone, this may be a read error. The rearrangement links TRBV5-1 to TRBJ2-2, with D perhaps matching TRBD1 or TRBD2 (5 bases each). CDR1 SGHRS and CDR2 YFSETQ come from the germline V gene. The CDR3 is 16 amino acids. The CDR3 DNA follows: TGCGCCAGCAGCTTGGGGCAGGGTATTAACACCGGGGAGCTGCTTTTT. As protein: CASSLGQGINTGELLF.

Concerning this clonotype: A much larger clone lies one base from this, so it may be a read error. V gene TRBV10-3 combines with J gene TRBJ2-1; maybe TRBD1 (6 bases). The closer fit of TRBJ2-7 to the DNA end suggests the J call may be wrong. The germline V gene encodes CDR1 ENHRY and CDR2 SYGVKD. This CDR3 is built from 14 residues. The chain's CDR3 is CAISESKGHNEQYF. The CDR3 DNA reads as TGTGCCATCAGTGAGTCAAAGGGACACAATGAGCAGTACTTC.

This clonotype was counted at least ten times. The rearrangement joins TRBV6-2 or TRBV6-3 to TRBJ1-2; D gene unclear. CDR3 length equals 17 residues. Germline lookup yields CDR1 MNHEY and CDR2 SVGEGT. Trimming removed 5 bases from V and 4 bases from J, with 23 bases in between. CDR3 protein: CASSGTFCIGKTYGYTF. CDR3 DNA sequence: TGTGCCAGCAGTGGAACATTCTGCATCGGAAAGACCTATGGCTACACCTTC.

This clonotype was counted at least ten times. The chain couples TRBV7-3 to TRBJ2-7; the match to TRBD1 covers 8 bases. The length of the CDR3 is 13 residues. CDR1 SGHTA and CDR2 FQGTGA come from the germline V gene. The ends lost 5 bases at V and 5 bases at J; junction bases unmatched: 5. The DNA of the CDR3 is TGTGCCAGCAGCAAGCAGGGGGCCGACGAGCAGTACTTC. Protein: CASSKQGADEQYF. The variable domain in full, with the rest retrieved from reference TRBV7-3 and TRBJ2-7, is GAGVSQTPSNKVTEKGKYVELRCDPISGHTALYWYRQSLGQGPEFLIYFQGTGAADDSGLPNDRFFAVRPEGSVSTLKIQRTERGDSAVYLCASSKQGADEQYFGPGTRLTVT.

As concerns this clonotype: A much larger clone is a single base away; this may be a read error. The chain couples TRBV24-1 to TRBJ2-5, with D perhaps TRBD1 (6 bases). CDR3 length: 15 amino acids. CDR1 is KGHDR and CDR2 is SFDVKD in the germline V gene. The CDR3 reads CATSDTGLVQGTRYF. CDR3 nucleotide sequence: TGTGCCACCAGTGATACCGGACTGGTCCAGGGGACCCGGTACTTC.

Comments on this clonotype: This sequence may be a read error, since a much larger clone differs from it by one base. This chain joins TRBV3-2 and TRBJ2-5; TRBD2 is the table's D call and was not checked against the DNA. TRBV3-2 is assigned pseudogene status. The CDR3 covers 15 residues. CDR3 nucleotides: TGTGCCAGCAGCTTCGGACTGGGAGGACTAGAGACCCAGTACTTC. Translating gives CASSFGLGGLETQYF.

There are many counts of this clonotype. CDR3 amino acids: CSEQGPTGELFF. In DNA form, the CDR3 reads TGCAGTGAACAGGGACCGACCGGGGAGCTGTTTTTT. The V and J genes are TRBV20-1 and TRBJ2-2; a possible D gene is TRBD1 (6 bases). This CDR3 region has 12 residues. V dropped 7 bases and J dropped 5 bases, with 11 bases sitting between them. CDR1 is DFQATT and CDR2 is SNEGSKA in the germline V gene (reference sequence).

Regarding this clonotype: A much larger clone differs by one base, so this may be a read error. The V gene is TRBV28, the J gene TRBJ2-2; 9 positions agree with TRBD1. CDR1 and CDR2 (germline): MDHEN, SYDVKM. CDR3 length equals 14 residues. The CDR3 here is CASIPGQGTGKLFF. CDR3 in DNA: TGTGCCAGCATTCCGGGACAGGGCACCGGGAAGCTGTTTTTT. The variable domain in full, completed from reference TRBV28 and TRBJ2-2, reads DVKVTQSSRYLVKRTGEKVFLECVQDMDHENMFWYRQDPGLGLRLIYFSYDVKMKEKGDIPEGYSVSREKKERFSLILESASTNQTSMYLCASIPGQGTGKLFFGEGSRLTVL.

As to this clonotype: A much larger clone sits a single nucleotide away, making a read error possible. The chain carries TRBV7-2 and TRBJ1-1; no clear D. V was clipped by 5 bases and J by 4 bases, with 17 bases between them. Looked up from germline, CDR1 is SGHTA and CDR2 is FQGNSA. The CDR3 extends over 15 amino acids. In DNA, the CDR3 is TGTGCCAGCAGCCCCCAGGCAGTGCGGGGCACTGAAGCTTTCTTT. Protein product: CASSPQAVRGTEAFF. Variable domain in full (rest from reference TRBV7-2 and TRBJ1-1): GAGVSQSPSNKVTEKGKDVELRCDPISGHTALYWYRQSLGQGLEFLIYFQGNSAPDKSGLPSDRFSAERTGGSVSTLTIQRTQQEDSAVYLCASSPQAVRGTEAFFGQGTRLTVV.

This clonotype was recorded many times. This chain links TRBV6-1 with TRBJ1-6; D not resolved. Germline values: CDR1 MNHNS, CDR2 SASEGT. The CDR3 has 12 residues. Trimming stripped 1 base from V and 10 bases from J, with 5 bases between. As DNA, the CDR3 is TGTGCCAGCAGTGAAGTAGGGTCACCCCTCCACTTT. Protein sequence: CASSEVGSPLHF.

This clonotype was observed at least ten times. The chain links TRBV30 to TRBJ1-2, with 7 positions matching TRBD1. This CDR3 has 14 residues. Germline lookup yields CDR1 GTSNPN and CDR2 SVGIG (reference sequence). J was trimmed by 8 bases and V by 3 bases; bases with no gene match: 12. CDR3 coding DNA: TGTGCCTGGAGAACCGACAGGGAAAGGTCAGGCTACACCTTC. As protein: CAWRTDRERSGYTF.

V usage is TRBV20-1 and J usage is TRBJ1-1, with 10 bases fitting TRBD1. With 0 bases clipped from V and 4 bases from J, the junction kept 5 bases outside the gene matches. There are 15 residues in the CDR3. Germline CDR1 is DFQATT and CDR2 is SNEGSKA (reference sequence). CDR3 residues: CSAREDRGRVTEAFF. The CDR3 DNA is TGCAGTGCTAGAGAGGACAGGGGGAGAGTCACTGAAGCTTTCTTT.

A word on this clonotype: A much bigger clone sits one base away, suggesting this may be a read error. J is TRBJ2-1 and V is TRBV5-8, with a possible D match to TRBD1 (6 bases). This CDR3 has 16 residues. CDR1 and CDR2 (germline): SGHTS, YDEGEE. CDR3 bases: TGTACCAGCAGCGCGTCGACAGGCTTTTCCTACAATGAGCAGTTCTTC. Amino acid sequence: CTSSASTGFSYNEQFF.

Concerning this clonotype: An end of the junction does not agree with germline; a read error may underlie this. The V call is TRBV10-1, the J call TRBJ1-2, with D hard to call. This CDR3 contains 17 residues. CDR1 is WNHNN, CDR2 SYGVQD, per germline (reference sequence). The CDR3 DNA reads TGCGCCGGCAGTTGTAATATAAGATCGCGAAAGACCTATGGCTACACCTTC. This codes for CAGSCNIRSRKTYGYTF.

For this clonotype: A much larger clonotype is one base distant, so this may be a read error. The chain couples TRBV6-5 to TRBJ1-1; no clear D. Germline CDR1 and CDR2: MNHEY and SVGAGI. This CDR3 contains 13 residues. CDR3 residues: CAGSPSMNTEAFF. The CDR3 coding sequence is TGTGCCGGCAGTCCATCCATGAACACTGAAGCTTTCTTT.

This clonotype was counted many times. The rearrangement joins TRBV11-2 to TRBJ1-2; D uncertain. This CDR3 has 17 amino acids. The V and J ends lost 5 bases and 4 bases respectively, with 23 bases between them. Looked up from germline, CDR1 is SGHAT and CDR2 is FQNNGV. CDR3: CASSTLITSRKTYGYTF. The DNA of the CDR3 is TGTGCCAGCAGCACCCTCATAACAAGCAGAAAGACCTATGGCTACACCTTC.

V gene TRBV5-8 combines with J gene TRBJ2-5, with 12 nucleotides matching TRBD1. The ends lost 4 bases at V and 4 bases at J; junction bases unmatched: 5. CDR1 and CDR2 (germline): SGHTS, YDEGEE. CDR3 length: 15 residues. The CDR3 DNA follows: TGTGCCAGCAGCCACAGGGACAGGGGGCGAGAGACCCAGTACTTC. The encoded protein is CASSHRDRGRETQYF.

This clonotype was counted ten times or more. The chain links TRBV7-1 to TRBJ1-2, with unresolved D. TRBV7-1 is reported as an ORF; its role is uncertain. V dropped 5 bases and J dropped 4 bases, with 23 bases sitting between them. The CDR3 consists of 17 residues. The CDR3 loop reads CASSAIRHEGKTYGYTF. The CDR3 bases are TGTGCCAGCAGCGCAATCCGTCACGAGGGAAAGACCTATGGCTACACCTTC.

The chain links TRBV19 to TRBJ1-2; 10 bases match TRBD1. The CDR3 loop spans 15 amino acids. Germline lookup yields CDR1 LNHDA and CDR2 SQIVND (reference sequence). Unmatched junction bases numbered 8, after V lost 7 bases and J lost 3 bases. The CDR3 sequence: CASNRGQGRDYGYTF. DNA for the CDR3: TGTGCCAGTAACCGGGGACAGGGGCGCGACTATGGCTACACCTTC.

Notes on this clonotype: A read error may explain this, as a much larger clone is one base away. The CDR3 loop is CASTQDGGNYSYTF. In nucleotides, the CDR3 is TGTGCCAGCACCCAAGACGGGGGTAACTATAGCTACACCTTC. The chain links TRBV4-2 to TRBJ1-2, with D possibly being TRBD1 (5 bases). The length of the CDR3 is 14 residues. Germline CDR1 and CDR2: LGHNA and YNFKEQ.

This clonotype was recorded many times. The chain employs TRBV5-5 and TRBJ1-2; D call uncertain. V dropped 7 bases and J dropped 4 bases, with 23 bases sitting between them. The CDR3 runs 16 residues. The germline gives CDR1 SGHKS, CDR2 YYEKEE (reference sequence). The DNA of the CDR3 is TGTGCCAGCGTGAAAATTGTCTCGCGAAAGACCTATGGCTACACCTTC. Protein product: CASVKIVSRKTYGYTF.

This clonotype appeared many times. The chain carries TRBV6-9 and TRBJ1-2; D uncertain. Trimming stripped 5 bases from V and 4 bases from J, with 23 bases between. This CDR3 is 17 amino acids long. CDR1 is MNHGY and CDR2 is SVAAGI in the germline V gene. The CDR3: CASSHGKPYGKTYGYTF. In nucleotides, the CDR3 is TGTGCCAGCAGTCACGGAAAGCCTTACGGAAAGACCTATGGCTACACCTTC.

Notes on this clonotype: A much larger clone lies one base from this, so it may be a read error. The chain joins TRBV30 to TRBJ1-1; a weak D match, TRBD1 (5 bases). Germline values: CDR1 GTSNPN, CDR2 SVGIG (reference sequence). The CDR3 sequence is 12 residues long. Here the CDR3 DNA reads TGTGCCTATTCCGGGGGTCTGGCTGAAGCTCTCTTT. Its protein product is CAYSGGLAEALF. Full variable domain (remainder filled in from reference TRBV30 and TRBJ1-1): SQTIHQWPATLVQPVGSPLSLECTVEGTSNPNLYWYRQAAGRGLQLLFYSVGIGQISSEVPQNLSASRPQDRQFILSSKKLLLSDSGFYLCAYSGGLAEALFGQGTRLTVV.

This clonotype came up many times. This sequence joins TRBV20-1 and TRBJ2-1; TRBD2 matches at 7 bases. The CDR3 loop spans 15 amino acids. CDR1 and CDR2 (germline): DFQATT, SNEGSKA (reference sequence). The V gene end was trimmed by 1 base and the J gene end by 4 bases; junction bases not matched to a gene: 7. The CDR3 loop reads CSARATLAVYNEQFF. For the CDR3, the DNA is TGCAGTGCTAGAGCCACCCTAGCGGTGTACAATGAGCAGTTCTTC.